This passage covers 10 T cell receptor beta chains from one sample sequenced in a study of CD8+CD57+ T cells in acquired aplastic anemia. The template for TCR beta VDJ and CDR3 sequence profiling was genomic DNA. TCRdb re-derived calls from the reads in MiXCR, one entry per CDR3 protein. The sample includes 200,000 to 300,000 distinct CDR3 sequences, 65% to 90% of them seen just once. CD8+CD57+ cell expansion had been shown by flow cytometry in patients chosen for sequencing. The sequenced sample was sorted CD4+, CD8+, or CD8+CD57+ T cells (not recorded which) from PBMCs. These TCRs come from a human donor with aplastic anemia.

The chain is built from TRBV7-6 and TRBJ1-5; TRBD1 agrees at 9 bases. The CDR3 extends over 18 amino acids. Germline V gene sequence: CDR1 SGHVS, CDR2 FNYEAQ. The J segment lost 0 bases and the V segment lost 5 bases, leaving 11 bases of the junction unmatched. CDR3 in DNA: TGTGCCAGCAGCCCAATGGTGGGGACAGGGCTTAGCAATCAGCCCCAGCATTTT. Translation: CASSPMVGTGLSNQPQHF.

The chain recombines TRBV9 with TRBJ2-7; D is unresolved. This CDR3 comprises 15 residues. Germline assignment: CDR1 SGDLS and CDR2 YYNGEE. V shed 7 bases and J shed 10 bases, with 27 bases lying between them. The CDR3, as DNA: TGTGCCAGCGGAGAGCCTGGGAACATTCAGTACTTCCAGTACTTC. Its translation is CASGEPGNIQYFQYF.

The V call is TRBV20-1, the J call TRBJ1-1; D remains unclear. The CDR3 consists of 13 residues. Germline V CDR1 and CDR2: DFQATT, SNEGSKA (reference sequence). Between the trimmed V and J ends, which lost 4 bases and 4 bases, there was a span of 13 bases. CDR3: CSATEGMATEAFF. As DNA, the CDR3 is TGCAGTGCTACAGAGGGCATGGCCACTGAAGCTTTCTTT.

The J gene is TRBJ2-1, the V gene TRBV7-2; 7 bases are shared with TRBD2. From germline, CDR1 is SGHTA and CDR2 FQGNSA. This CDR3 has 16 amino acids. J gave up 8 bases and V 5 bases, and 15 bases lay outside the gene matches. The CDR3 DNA follows: TGTGCCAGCAGCCCTGGGGGGGGAAACAATCAGCATGAGCAGTTCTTC. Translation: CASSPGGGNNQHEQFF.

Concerning this clonotype: Germline and junction disagree at one end, which may indicate a read error. This chain links TRBV2 with TRBJ2-1; D is uncertain. Germline CDR1 is SNHLY and CDR2 is FYNNEI. The CDR3 has 14 residues. This chain's CDR3 is CASHRPSFYDEQFF. The CDR3 coding sequence is TGTGCCAGTCATCGTCCTTCCTTCTACGATGAGCAGTTCTTC. The variable domain in full, with the rest retrieved from reference TRBV2 and TRBJ2-1, is EPEVTQTPSHQVTQMGQEVILRCVPISNHLYFYWYRQILGQKVEFLVSFYNNEISEKSEIFDDQFSVERPDGSNFTLKIRSTKLEDSAMYFCASHRPSFYDEQFFGPGTRLTVL.

A remark on this clonotype: One base away lies a much larger clone, so this may be a sequencing read error. V and J are TRBV7-8 and TRBJ2-1; 8 bases align to TRBD2. J was trimmed by 10 bases and V by 3 bases; bases with no gene match: 14. Germline loops: CDR1 SGHVS, CDR2 FQNEAQ. The CDR3 totals 16 residues. CDR3 DNA: TGTGCCAGCAGCTTTGCGGGAGGCGCCGATACGCAGGAGCAGTTCTTC. This codes for CASSFAGGADTQEQFF.

The chain recombines TRBV7-2 with TRBJ1-6; weak D call: TRBD1 (6 bases). Germline V gene lookup returns CDR1 SGHTA and CDR2 FQGNSA. V was cut by 2 bases and J by 3 bases, with 8 bases left in between. There are 15 residues in the CDR3. CDR3 in DNA: TGTGCCAGCAGCTTATCAGGGGACTATAATTCACCCCTCCACTTT. Translation gives CASSLSGDYNSPLHF.

This clonotype has only one observation. The CDR3 end shows no conserved phenylalanine or tryptophan, and so a read error is likely. The limits of the CDR3 on the DNA are not certain, so only TCRdb's listed CDR3 is given. This CDR3 reads CASSDGRRNGQVT. V and J are TRBV2 and TRBJ2-1; the listed D gene, TRBD1, was not tested against the DNA. Germline CDR1 SNHLY, CDR2 FYNNEI. Counting both end residues, the CDR3 totals 13 amino acids.

On this clonotype: Since no conserved phenylalanine or tryptophan closes the CDR3, a read error is the likely cause. The chain joins TRBV7-9 to TRBJ2-5; TRBD2 agrees at 7 bases. CDR1 is SEHNR and CDR2 is FQNEAQ in the germline V gene (reference sequence). Losses at the gene ends were 11 bases for V and 10 bases for J; bases not matched to a gene: 13. CDR3 length: 12 amino acids. The CDR3 DNA sequence: TGTGCCGGAAGCTGGGCTAGGGACTACCAGTACATC. It specifies CAGSWARDYQYI.

The CDR3 DNA follows: TGTGCCAGCAGCTATGGTCCAGACCATGAGCAGTTCTTC. Encoded protein: CASSYGPDHEQFF. This rearrangement joins TRBV7-8 to TRBJ2-1; D is uncertain. The germline V and J ends were trimmed by 4 bases and 8 bases, with 12 bases remaining between them. Germline lookup yields CDR1 SGHVS and CDR2 FQNEAQ. CDR3 size: 13 residues. Filled out from reference TRBV7-8 and TRBJ2-1, the complete variable domain reads GAGVSQSPRYKVAKRGQDVALRCDPISGHVSLFWYQQALGQGPEFLTYFQNEAQLDKSGLPSDRFFAERPEGSVSTLKIQRTQQEDSAVYLCASSYGPDHEQFFGPGTRLTVL.